These 21 T cell receptor beta chains share one sample of origin, sequenced in a study of vaccination effects on CD4 cells after COVID-19. Their specific antigens are unknown. Clones were read by immunoSEQ multiplex PCR, and TCRdb kept only the in-frame ones, dropping some. Of approximately 61,000 clones listed, around 84% are singletons. When more than 9 days of culture had elapsed, CD4+ T cells were isolated. The cohort was immunized with two doses of either the BNT162b2 or mRNA-1273 vaccine. The specimen comprised CD4+ T cells from PBMCs cultured without peptide, sampled after COVID-19 vaccination. The origin of the receptors is a human donor who received a COVID-19 vaccine.

This chain uses TRBV28 with TRBJ2-7, with TRBD1 as a possible D gene (5 bases). Germline loops: CDR1 MDHEN, CDR2 SYDVKM. The ends were cut back, 5 bases at V and 3 bases at J, with 8 bases in the middle. The CDR3 loop spans 12 amino acids. The CDR3 DNA sequence: TGTGCCAGCAGTACAGGATTCTACGAGCAGTACTTC. It yields the protein CASSTGFYEQYF.

This clone was recorded a few times. The CDR3 loop is CASIHTGQPHNEQFF. CDR3 nucleotides: TGTGCCAGCATCCATACTGGACAGCCCCACAATGAGCAGTTCTTC. This chain connects TRBV6-6 to TRBJ2-1, with D maybe TRBD1 (6 bases). The germline V gene encodes CDR1 MNHNY and CDR2 SVGAGI (reference sequence). V was cut by 7 bases and J by 5 bases, with 18 bases left in between. The CDR3 consists of 15 residues.

The chain couples TRBV12-3 or TRBV12-4 to TRBJ2-3; D is ambiguous. This CDR3 contains 12 residues. V dropped 3 bases and J dropped 5 bases, with 6 bases sitting between them. Written as DNA, the CDR3 is TGTGCCAGCAGTTTTTACCGAGATACGCAGTATTTT. It yields the protein CASSFYRDTQYF.

DNA of the CDR3: TGCGCCAGCAGCTTGCGTGAGTTCTCCTGGGGCGAGCAGTTCTTC. It is translated as CASSLREFSWGEQFF. The rearrangement joins TRBV5-1 to TRBJ2-1; D perhaps matches TRBD1 (5 bases). The V gene lost 1 base and the J gene lost 10 bases, with 18 bases spanning the gap. The CDR3 is 15 residues long. The germline V gene has CDR1 SGHRS and CDR2 YFSETQ.

V gene TRBV2 combines with J gene TRBJ2-7; 9 positions match TRBD2. CDR3 length equals 17 residues. CDR1 and CDR2 (germline): SNHLY, FYNNEI. J was trimmed by 5 bases and V by 6 bases; bases with no gene match: 17. In nucleotides, the CDR3 is TGTGCCAGCAGGGGGGGTAGCGGGGGATCCCGGGTCCACGAGCAGTACTTC. This sequence encodes CASRGGSGGSRVHEQYF. Complete variable domain (other parts from reference TRBV2 and TRBJ2-7): EPEVTQTPSHQVTQMGQEVILRCVPISNHLYFYWYRQILGQKVEFLVSFYNNEISEKSEIFDDQFSVERPDGSNFTLKIRSTKLEDSAMYFCASRGGSGGSRVHEQYFGPGTRLTVT.

This clone showed up just once. J is TRBJ2-2 and V is TRBV10-2; D not resolved. CDR1 is WSHSY and CDR2 is SAAADI in the germline V gene. The CDR3 spans 15 residues. The ends were cut back, 1 base at V and 6 bases at J, with 12 bases in the middle. The CDR3 DNA is TGCGCCAGCAGTGAGTTAGGGAACCCACCCGGGGAGCTGTTTTTT. As protein: CASSELGNPPGELFF.

The rearrangement uses TRBV19 and TRBJ1-1; 7 bases fit TRBD1. CDR3 length: 15 amino acids. With 6 bases clipped from V and 0 bases from J, the junction kept 7 bases outside the gene matches. Germline lookup yields CDR1 LNHDA and CDR2 SQIVND (reference sequence). The CDR3 reads CASRGGGGLNTEAFF. The CDR3 nucleotides are TGTGCCAGTAGAGGGGGCGGGGGACTGAACACTGAAGCTTTCTTT.

This chain links TRBV4-2 with TRBJ2-1; D gene unclear. V was shortened by 1 base and J by 7 bases, with 8 bases between the two germline ends. This CDR3 is built from 13 residues. From germline, CDR1 is LGHNA and CDR2 YNFKEQ. The CDR3 here is CASSQGRSNEQFF. Here the CDR3 DNA reads TGTGCCAGCAGCCAAGGAAGGAGTAATGAGCAGTTCTTC.

The V and J genes are TRBV2 and TRBJ1-2; D ambiguous. CDR1 SNHLY and CDR2 FYNNEI come from the germline V gene. This CDR3 region has 12 residues. Trimming removed 8 bases from V and 4 bases from J, with 11 bases in between. DNA of the CDR3: TGTGCCAGCGGGGAGGGAAGCTATGGCTACACCTTC. Residues: CASGEGSYGYTF.

J is TRBJ1-2 and V is TRBV9, with TRBD1 identical over 10 bases. Unmatched junction bases numbered 6, after V lost 3 bases and J lost 4 bases. This CDR3 is 15 amino acids long. The germline gives CDR1 SGDLS, CDR2 YYNGEE. CDR3 region: CASSASGQGIYGYTF. The CDR3 DNA sequence: TGTGCCAGCAGCGCATCGGGACAGGGGATCTATGGCTACACCTTC.

The chain combines TRBV19 with TRBJ1-2; 8 bases are shared with TRBD1. J lost 8 bases, V lost 4 bases, and 6 bases had no gene match. CDR1 is LNHDA, CDR2 SQIVND, per germline (reference sequence). The CDR3 covers 13 residues. CDR3 loop: CASSTTGAGGYTF. For the CDR3, the DNA is TGTGCCAGTAGTACGACAGGGGCCGGAGGCTACACCTTC.

The rearrangement uses TRBV24-1 and TRBJ2-2; the match to TRBD2 covers 7 bases. Germline CDR1 KGHDR, CDR2 SFDVKD. Trimming took 5 bases from V and 4 from J; bases not matched to a gene: 9. The CDR3 runs 16 residues. CDR3 nucleotides: TGTGCCACCAGTGTCGGGGCGGGAGCTCGCACCGGGGAGCTGTTTTTT. Protein sequence: CATSVGAGARTGELFF.

The chain carries TRBV28 and TRBJ1-2, with D tentatively TRBD1 (5 bases). Germline V gene sequence: CDR1 MDHEN, CDR2 SYDVKM. The germline V and J ends were trimmed by 3 bases and 3 bases, with 11 bases remaining between them. The CDR3 consists of 14 residues. The CDR3 spells CASSLQGGYYGYTF. The CDR3 region has the DNA TGTGCCAGCAGTTTGCAGGGCGGGTACTATGGCTACACCTTC.

V usage is TRBV5-1 and J usage is TRBJ2-1; possibly TRBD2 for D (6 bases). Trimming removed 0 bases from V and 0 bases from J, with 10 bases in between. Germline V CDR1 and CDR2: SGHRS, YFSETQ. The CDR3 spans 16 residues. The CDR3 DNA is TGCGCCAGCAGCTTGGACCGGGGAGGCTCCTACAATGAGCAGTTCTTC. Translating gives CASSLDRGGSYNEQFF.

The V and J genes are TRBV28 and TRBJ1-2; D is ambiguous. CDR3 length equals 13 residues. Trimming left V 6 bases short and J 8 bases short, with 16 bases between. Germline lookup yields CDR1 MDHEN and CDR2 SYDVKM. DNA of the CDR3: TGTGCCAGCAGCATTCCCTCACGAGAGGGCTACACCTTC. It is translated as CASSIPSREGYTF.

The CDR3 DNA sequence: TGTGCCACCAGCAGAGGGCGAGAGGGGAACACAGATACGCAGTATTTT. Translation: CATSRGREGNTDTQYF. The chain couples TRBV15 to TRBJ2-3, with D perhaps being TRBD1 or TRBD2 (5 bases each). This CDR3 contains 16 residues. Per the germline V gene, CDR1 is LNHNV and CDR2 is YYDKDF (reference sequence). Deletions cut 1 base from V and 2 bases from J, with 13 bases between.

J is TRBJ2-1 and V is TRBV5-1, with 11 bases aligning to TRBD2. The CDR3 length is 16 residues. Germline CDR1 is SGHRS and CDR2 is YFSETQ. Germline trimming cut 4 bases from V and 4 bases from J; bases unmatched to any gene: 7. Here the CDR3 reads CASSPRTSGRYNEQFF. The CDR3 DNA follows: TGCGCCAGCAGCCCGCGGACTAGCGGGCGTTACAATGAGCAGTTCTTC.

CDR3 amino acids: CSVGRRLSYEQYF. The CDR3 DNA is TGCAGCGTTGGACGGAGGCTCTCCTACGAGCAGTACTTC. The chain combines TRBV29-1 with TRBJ2-7, with D possibly TRBD2 on 5 matching bases. The CDR3 is made up of 13 amino acids. Trimming shortened V by 4 bases and J by 0 bases, and 10 bases separated the two germline ends. The germline CDR1 and CDR2 sequences are SQVTM and ANQGSEA.

The chain is built from TRBV5-4 and TRBJ1-1, with unresolved D. The CDR3 loop spans 16 amino acids. V was shortened by 4 bases and J by 5 bases, with 21 bases between the two germline ends. The germline CDR1 and CDR2 sequences are SGHNT and YYREEE (reference sequence). In nucleotides, the CDR3 is TGTGCCAGCAGCCCTTTACCCGATGCAGGCAAAACTGAAGCTTTCTTT. This codes for CASSPLPDAGKTEAFF.

J is TRBJ2-1 and V is TRBV28, with D possibly being TRBD1 or TRBD2 (5 bases each). Trimming took off 6 bases at V and 5 bases at J, with 20 bases between the two ends. The germline V gene has CDR1 MDHEN and CDR2 SYDVKM. The CDR3 consists of 16 residues. Written as DNA, the CDR3 is TGTGCCAGCAGCACCCTCCCGCTGGGGGATAACAATGAGCAGTTCTTC. Translation gives CASSTLPLGDNNEQFF.

The V and J genes are TRBV3-1 (or the pseudogene TRBV3-2) and TRBJ1-5, with no clear D. The CDR3 has 18 residues. Trimming cost V 0 bases and J 4 bases, with 19 bases left between them. Germline V lookup: CDR1 LGHDT, CDR2 YNNKEL (reference sequence). CDR3 in amino acids: CASSQDNGLNTLNQPQHF. The CDR3 DNA follows: TGTGCCAGCAGCCAAGATAACGGGCTAAACACCTTGAATCAGCCCCAGCATTTT.